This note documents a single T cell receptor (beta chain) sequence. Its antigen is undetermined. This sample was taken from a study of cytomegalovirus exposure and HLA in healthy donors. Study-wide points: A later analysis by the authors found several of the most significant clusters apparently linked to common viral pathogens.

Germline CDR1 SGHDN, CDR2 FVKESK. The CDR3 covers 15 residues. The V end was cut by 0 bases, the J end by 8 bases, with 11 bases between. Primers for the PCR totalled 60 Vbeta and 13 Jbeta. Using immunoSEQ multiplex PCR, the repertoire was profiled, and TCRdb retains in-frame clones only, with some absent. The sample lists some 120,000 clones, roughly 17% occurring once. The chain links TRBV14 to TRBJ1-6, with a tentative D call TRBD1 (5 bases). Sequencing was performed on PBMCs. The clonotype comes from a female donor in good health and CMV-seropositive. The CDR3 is CASSQEAPGYSPLHF. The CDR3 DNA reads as TGTGCCAGCAGCCAAGAGGCGCCAGGGTATTCACCCCTCCACTTT.